This TCR beta chain emerged from a study of cytomegalovirus exposure and HLA in healthy donors (dated by TCRdb to the late 2010s). About the investigation overall: In an earlier analysis of under 600 of the donors, under 300 Gb of sequence data and 100 million or so unique TCR beta sequences from about 179 million T cells were reported. A later genetic analysis used genome-wide SNP genotypes for about 65% of the 666 donors, treating that subset as a discovery cohort. An early release covering around 630 HLA-typed donors comprised 250 to 350 gigabases of sequencing data and tens of millions of unique TCR sequences. Of the 300 to 450 genotyped donors, approximately 81% were placed in the genetic ancestry cluster associated with self-reported Caucasian donors. Because of strong linkage in the cohort, roughly 5 DR-DQ haplotypes were treated as single units for association and clustering. The study aimed to test whether cataloging public T cell receptors could reveal signatures of past pathogen exposure. To decide whether each TCR beta V gene segment behaved as functional or pseudogenic, an earlier analysis of approximately 600 of the donors relied on high-throughput TCR beta sequencing. Among approximately 370 genotyped donors of the cohort, an average of around 250,000 unique TCR beta nucleotide sequences was sequenced per donor, of which 15% to 20% were non-productive. Besides the first cohort of more than 650 subjects, a separate validation cohort made up of roughly 120 different subjects was used. The number of donors typed differed by locus, with roughly 620-630 for A, B, C, DRB1 and DQB1, roughly 520 for DQA1, under 610 for DPA1, and under 490 for DPB1. The study combined high-throughput TCR immunosequencing, statistical association of individual TCRs with disease status, and machine learning to predict cytomegalovirus infection status. The study profiled the T cell repertoires of 550 to 700 subjects by immunosequencing and related them to cytomegalovirus serostatus. Both class I and class II loci were covered by HLA typing, at four-digit resolution. Alongside the repertoire data, information on donor age, sex, ethnicity and CMV serostatus was compiled. Every repertoire in the discovery cohort had been generated on one and the same sequencing platform. Rather than using new phenotypic data, the later analysis identified candidate immune exposures from TCR beta sequences and from how often those sequences occurred across donors. To study patterns of TCR occurrence, a later analysis re-analyzed previously published TCR beta repertoires from 650 to 750 donors and added high-resolution HLA genotyping. Study-wide findings and limitations: In both the original and validation cohorts, the classifier was reported to diagnose cytomegalovirus status with high specificity and sensitivity. A total of some 180 TCR beta chains were listed by the study as associated with cytomegalovirus. According to a later genetic analysis, donors in an Asian-associated ancestry cluster had fewer N-insertions in productive TCRs than the roughly 700-donor mean. Only TCR beta chains were sequenced in this cohort, and the absence of alpha or paired-chain data limited detectable features. HLA typing was unavailable for some donors at each locus, so association tests used only the typed subset. A few of the identified cytomegalovirus-associated TCR beta chains were confirmed in vitro to be specific for cytomegalovirus antigens. According to a later analysis, parvovirus B19, influenza, CMV and Epstein-Barr virus appeared linked to several top co-occurrence clusters. In a later analysis, HLA-associated TCR beta chains showed more clonal expansion and lower generation probabilities than non-associated chains that were equally common. According to a later analysis, TCR association rates differed among HLA loci, with DRB1 alleles showing the most associated TCRs and HLA-C alleles showing the fewest. Some IMGT-functional V segments, including TRBV6-2 and TRBV6-3, could not be told apart with the 87-base-pair reads, so those segments were excluded. The only immune exposure information available for the cohort was CMV serostatus. According to the authors, the approach could potentially be generalized to other disease states and immunological phenotypes. A later analysis found that most CMV-associated TCR beta chains appeared HLA-restricted, with HLA associations seemingly driven largely by CMV exposure. A further reported finding was that TCR beta sequences accurately predicted the HLA-A and HLA-B alleles for most subjects in the first cohort. In a later analysis, some 18,000 TCR beta sequences were associated with specific HLA alleles at a false discovery rate of 0.05. In a later genetic analysis, a missense DCLRE1C variant was associated with V-gene and J-gene trimming of TCR beta chains, and the association was replicated in an independent cohort. While some public TCRs were present in many individuals, most TCR sequences turned up only very rarely across donors. Because counts were too low, approximately 15 rarely observed V segments, including chromosome 9 orphons, were excluded from the earlier analysis of 587 of the donors. Linkage disequilibrium might explain the correlated functional status among segregating V segments, but an unknown experimental factor could not be excluded. A cluster of highly shared sequence variants was judged likely to represent a technical artifact of the sequencing pipeline. Roughly uniform sequencing depth across donors was assumed in presence/absence analyses, although this assumption may not hold. When HLA alleles, especially DR and DQ, strongly co-occurred, TCR associations were difficult to assign to individual alleles. In an earlier analysis of approximately 590 of the donors, most TCR beta V segments appeared in productive rearrangements about 87% or about 30% of the time, broadly matching IMGT annotations.

The cohort consisted of approximately 670 healthy bone marrow donors. Cohort members were all nominally healthy when sampled, although unrecorded immune exposures were likely present. The donor tested CMV seropositive, placing the donor among the 250 to 300 seropositive members of the cohort. A peripheral blood sample was provided by each donor, and peripheral blood mononuclear cells were used for TCR beta sequencing. Genomic DNA was extracted from the blood cell samples with the Qiagen DNeasy Blood Extraction Kit. Library construction relied on the immunoSEQ multiplex PCR assay. For the multiplex PCR, a mixture combining 60 forward primers for TCR Vbeta segments and 13 reverse primers for TCR Jbeta segments was used. Amplification of the CDR3 region of rearranged TCR beta genes was performed with a multiplex PCR assay on genomic DNA. Amplified TCR beta libraries were sequenced as 87-base-pair reads on the Illumina HiSeq System. Per the original workflow: A later analysis counted tens of millions of unique TCR beta chains across the 500 to 850 repertoires, and some 12 million of these chains were shared by at least two donors. To remove PCR and sequencing errors, raw reads were error-corrected and collapsed into unique sequences using a nearest-neighbor algorithm that merged closely related sequences. CDR3 sequences were aligned to IMGT reference sequences to assign V, D and J gene segments. For a sequence to be retained, a match of at least six nucleotides to both a V gene segment and a J gene segment was required. A rearrangement was called productive if the CDR3 had no stop codons and remained in frame with V and J, and every other rearrangement was called non-productive. CDR3 was defined by IMGT convention, running from the second conserved V-encoded cysteine to the conserved J-encoded phenylalanine. Sequences without an unambiguous match to a single V gene segment were excluded from the earlier analysis of approximately 600 of the donors. An earlier analysis of around 600 of the donors classified V segments as functional when productive rearrangements were above 56.7% and as segregating when the standard deviation between donors was above 5%. A statistical classification framework was built to diagnose cytomegalovirus status from the catalog of TCR beta chain sequences. In a later analysis, TCR nucleotide sequences were compared against IMGT/GENE-DB human TR gene sequences so that V and J genes could be assigned. In a later analysis, CDR3 sequences and most-parsimonious VDJ recombination scenarios were assigned using the TCRdist pipeline. In a later analysis, each TCR beta chain was defined by its CDR3 amino acid sequence together with its V-gene family, and reads without a unique V-gene family were excluded. In a later analysis, approximately 640 highly shared, low-generation-probability nucleotide sequences were removed to address suspected cross-contamination and a sequencing artifact. In a later analysis, a clonal expansion index was calculated for each public chain from normalized within-repertoire ranks of inferred template counts. A later analysis computed generation probabilities with a VDJ recombination model fitted to out-of-frame rearrangements, and checked the results against IGoR. In a later analysis, hypergeometric tests were used to score TCR-TCR, TCR-HLA and TCR-CMV co-occurrence, with a repertoire-size bias correction applied to TCR pairs. To estimate false discovery rates, a later analysis permuted the HLA or CMV assignments 20 times. In a later analysis, co-occurring TCRs were grouped with DBSCAN, and TCRdist sequence similarity was added when clustering was performed within HLA-allele-positive subsets. Repertoires with fewer than 30,000 or more than 120,000 public chains were left out of co-occurrence clustering, as were a few repertoires with anomalous nucleotide sharing. TCRdb's version of the immuneACCESS table is confined to in-frame rearrangements and falls short of the full clone set. An unresolved V gene accounts for under half of the shortfall where checked; the remainder is of unknown origin. The V and J calls and clone size were taken over from that table, and D and trimming were inferred from the DNA. The sample table lists under 150,000 clones, 70% to 85% of them with a count of one. In total, the top ten clones hold around 2.5% of the sample.

V was cut back by 10 bases and J by 6 bases, leaving a gap of 12 bases between them. CDR1 and CDR2, looked up from the germline V gene, are ENHRY and SYGVKD. From its cysteine to its phenylalanine, the CDR3 spans 11 amino acids. The CDR3 DNA has 33 bases and is translated from base 1. Comment on this clone: What antigen it recognizes has not been identified. No clone much larger than this one lies a single base away; base qualities are absent.

Source material: PBMCs. This clonotype was obtained from a woman aged 55-69 years in good health and CMV-seropositive. This sequence uses TRBV10-3 and TRBJ1-2; tentative D gene TRBD1, with 5 bases matching. CDR3 reads: CATQGGNGYTF. Read as DNA, the sequence is TGTGCCACCCAGGGAGGGAATGGCTACACCTTC.